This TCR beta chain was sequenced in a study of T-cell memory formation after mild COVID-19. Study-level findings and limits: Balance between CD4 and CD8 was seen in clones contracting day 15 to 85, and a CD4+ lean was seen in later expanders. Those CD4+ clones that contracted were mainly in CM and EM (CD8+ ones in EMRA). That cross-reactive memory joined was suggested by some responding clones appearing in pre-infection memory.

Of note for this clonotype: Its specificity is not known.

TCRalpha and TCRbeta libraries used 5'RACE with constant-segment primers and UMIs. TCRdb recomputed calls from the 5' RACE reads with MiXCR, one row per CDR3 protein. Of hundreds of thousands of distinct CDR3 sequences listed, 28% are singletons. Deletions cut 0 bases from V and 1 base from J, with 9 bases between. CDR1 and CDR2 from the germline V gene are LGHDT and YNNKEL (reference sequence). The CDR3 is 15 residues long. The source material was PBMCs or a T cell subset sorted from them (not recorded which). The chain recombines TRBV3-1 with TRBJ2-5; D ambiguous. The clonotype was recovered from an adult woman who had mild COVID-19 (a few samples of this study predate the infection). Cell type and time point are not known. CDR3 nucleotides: TGTGCCAGCAGCCAAGACCAGTCCAGCCAAGAGACCCAGTACTTC. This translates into CASSQDQSSQETQYF.